A single sample gave rise to the 30 T cell receptor beta chains below, sequenced in a study of CD8 T cells in ankylosing spondylitis. Their antigens remain unidentified. Study results and limitations: Ankylosing spondylitis blood seemed to carry a telltale TCR beta motif made of under ten highly homologous variants.

In TCRdb, the 5' RACE reads were re-called with MiXCR into one record per CDR3 protein. The sample has more than 650,000 distinct CDR3 sequences; about 10% are singletons. The sample taken for sequencing was blood, either unsorted or a sorted T cell fraction (not recorded which). These TCRs come from a male donor with ankylosing spondylitis.

This clonotype came up many times. This rearrangement joins TRBV5-1 to TRBJ2-7; the D is unclear. V dropped 4 bases and J dropped 5 bases, with 16 bases sitting between them. The CDR3 length is 14 residues. Germline assignment: CDR1 SGHRS and CDR2 YFSETQ. The CDR3 sequence: CASSANGYWDEQYF. In DNA, the CDR3 is TGCGCCAGCAGCGCCAATGGGTATTGGGACGAGCAGTACTTC.

The CDR3 sequence is CSAHQQSDTQYF. The CDR3 nucleotides read TGCAGTGCCCACCAACAGTCAGATACGCAGTATTTT. This chain links TRBV20-1 with TRBJ2-3; no reliable D call. V lost 6 bases, J lost 4 bases, and 11 bases lay in between. This CDR3 is 12 amino acids long. Germline V gives CDR1 DFQATT, CDR2 SNEGSKA (reference sequence).

This clonotype was counted a few times. The chain joins TRBV10-2 to TRBJ1-2; D remains unclear. The CDR3 length is 18 residues. V shed 3 bases and J shed 2 bases, with 22 bases lying between them. Germline CDR1 WSHSY, CDR2 SAAADI. CDR3 bases: TGCGCCAGCAGTGACGACGGAGGTGAGGGCGTGACAAACTATGGCTACACCTTC. Residues: CASSDDGGEGVTNYGYTF.

This clonotype was seen more than once but under ten times. V is TRBV5-6 and J is TRBJ1-5, with D tentatively TRBD1 (6 bases). The germline V and J ends were trimmed by 0 bases and 6 bases, with 16 bases remaining between them. This CDR3 contains 16 residues. Germline V CDR1 and CDR2: SGHDT, YYEEEE. The CDR3 DNA is TGTGCCAGCAGCTTGGGGGACACCGGTTTGTCTCAGCCCCAGCATTTT. Protein product: CASSLGDTGLSQPQHF.

V gene TRBV9 combines with J gene TRBJ1-1, with D hard to call. The CDR3 runs 15 residues. Trimming left V 0 bases short and J 5 bases short, with 14 bases between. CDR1 and CDR2 from the germline V gene are SGDLS and YYNGEE. CDR3 sequence reads: CASSVVPTSGTEAFF. DNA of the CDR3: TGTGCCAGCAGCGTAGTCCCCACCTCTGGGACTGAAGCTTTCTTT.

This rearrangement joins TRBV6-1 to TRBJ1-5; D gene ambiguous. The V gene's germline CDR1 is MNHNS and CDR2 SASEGT. Trimming took 6 bases from V and 5 from J, leaving 11 bases between them. This CDR3 region has 13 residues. This CDR3 reads CASRPLSDQPQHF. As DNA, the CDR3 is TGTGCCAGCAGACCTCTATCCGATCAGCCCCAGCATTTT.

This clonotype showed up just a few times. V gene TRBV20-1 combines with J gene TRBJ2-1; 9 positions agree with TRBD2. Germline V gene data show CDR1 as DFQATT and CDR2 as SNEGSKA (reference sequence). The CDR3 has 17 residues. V shed 6 bases and J 2 bases; nucleotides not matched to a gene: 14. CDR3 loop: CSAALPYQRGAYNEQFF. CDR3 DNA: TGCAGTGCCGCTCTCCCATATCAGCGGGGGGCCTACAATGAGCAGTTCTTC.

In this sample, this clonotype turned up a few times. The gene calls are TRBV7-2 and TRBJ1-2; D is unresolved. Germline-derived CDR1 and CDR2 are SGHTA and FQGNSA. V shed 0 bases and J shed 1 base, with 9 bases lying between them. The CDR3 has 15 amino acids. CDR3 protein: CASSLATVGNYGYTF. DNA for the CDR3: TGTGCCAGCAGCTTAGCTACGGTCGGTAACTATGGCTACACCTTC.

This clonotype was observed at least ten times. Here the CDR3 DNA reads TGCAGCGTTGAGGGCCAAGCCAAAAACATTCAGTACTTC. Translation gives CSVEGQAKNIQYF. V gene TRBV29-1 combines with J gene TRBJ2-4; D ambiguous. CDR3 length: 13 residues. The V and J ends lost 3 bases and 0 bases respectively, with 6 bases between them. Germline CDR1 and CDR2: SQVTM and ANQGSEA.

The chain has TRBV20-1 and TRBJ2-7; TRBD1 or TRBD2 may be the D gene (5 bases each). V was clipped by 5 bases and J by 0 bases, with 14 bases between them. Germline V gene data show CDR1 as DFQATT and CDR2 as SNEGSKA (reference sequence). CDR3 length: 14 amino acids. In DNA, the CDR3 is TGCAGTGCTCCTGGGACGGCCCGCTCCTACGAGCAGTACTTC. Amino acid sequence: CSAPGTARSYEQYF.

J is TRBJ2-5 and V is TRBV5-1; D not resolved. This CDR3 spans 13 amino acids. Germline assignment: CDR1 SGHRS and CDR2 YFSETQ. Trimming shortened V by 4 bases and J by 10 bases, and 17 bases separated the two germline ends. In nucleotides, the CDR3 is TGCGCCAGCAGCCTAACTTTAGTGGGCCGCCAGTACTTC. It translates to CASSLTLVGRQYF. Based on the CDR3 plus reference TRBV5-1 and TRBJ2-5, the full variable domain is KAGVTQTPRYLIKTRGQQVTLSCSPISGHRSVSWYQQTPGQGLQFLFEYFSETQRNKGNFPGRFSGRQFSNSRSEMNVSTLELGDSALYLCASSLTLVGRQYFGPGTRLLVL.

This clonotype was counted a few times. The chain recombines TRBV20-1 with TRBJ2-7, with 12 bases that match TRBD2. V dropped 6 bases and J dropped 0; count of bases not matched to a gene: 9. CDR3 size: 16 residues. Germline V gene lookup returns CDR1 DFQATT and CDR2 SNEGSKA (reference sequence). CDR3 amino acids: CSARLAGASLSYEQYF. The CDR3 coding sequence is TGCAGTGCAAGACTAGCGGGAGCTTCCCTCTCCTACGAGCAGTACTTC.

This clonotype showed up many times. The rearrangement joins TRBV20-1 to TRBJ1-4; D is perhaps TRBD1 (6 bases). The CDR3 covers 15 residues. From germline, CDR1 is DFQATT and CDR2 SNEGSKA (reference sequence). V was cut by 3 bases and J by 7 bases, with 18 bases left in between. The DNA for the CDR3 is TGCAGTGCTAGGGTTACAGGGATGGCCGGTGAAAAACTGTTTTTT. Translated: CSARVTGMAGEKLFF.

This clonotype was detected many times. This sequence joins TRBV20-1 and TRBJ2-1; D gene unclear. The CDR3 contains 14 residues. V was clipped by 3 bases and J by 8 bases, with 17 bases between them. Per the germline V gene, CDR1 is DFQATT and CDR2 is SNEGSKA (reference sequence). CDR3 sequence (DNA): TGCAGTGCTAGGGTGGGCAGGTCCCTTCATGAGCAGTTCTTC. Translation: CSARVGRSLHEQFF.

The CDR3 nucleotides read TGCGCCAGCAGCCAAGGCCCCGATCAGCCCCAGCATTTT. As protein: CASSQGPDQPQHF. The J gene is TRBJ1-5, the V gene TRBV4-3; D remains unclear. The germline V and J ends were trimmed by 1 base and 5 bases, with 6 bases remaining between them. The length of the CDR3 is 13 residues. Germline V gives CDR1 LGHNA, CDR2 YSLEER.

This clonotype came up a few times. This chain joins TRBV5-1 and TRBJ1-5; 7 bases agree with TRBD1. CDR1 is SGHRS and CDR2 is YFSETQ in the germline V gene. V lost 0 bases and J lost 8; bases outside the gene matches: 5. The CDR3 spans 14 residues. The chain's CDR3 is CASSLEGAGEPQHF. The CDR3 coding sequence is TGCGCCAGCAGCTTGGAGGGGGCCGGAGAGCCCCAGCATTTT.

In this sample, this clonotype turned up a few times. The CDR3 nucleotides read TGTGCCAGCAGTTTAGGGGGTAGCAATGGCTACACCTTC. Translation: CASSLGGSNGYTF. The genes are TRBV12-3 or TRBV12-4 and TRBJ1-2; D gene unclear. Trimming took off 1 base at V and 6 bases at J, with 9 bases between the two ends. The length of the CDR3 is 13 residues.

There are a few counts of this clonotype. The chain is built from TRBV3-1 and TRBJ2-4; D is ambiguous. V was clipped by 3 bases and J by 7 bases, with 10 bases between them. The CDR3 has 13 residues. Germline V gene lookup returns CDR1 LGHDT and CDR2 YNNKEL (reference sequence). For the CDR3, the DNA is TGTGCCAGCAGCCAGACCCCCCTCAACATTCAGTACTTC. It is translated as CASSQTPLNIQYF.

This clonotype was recorded a few times. The V and J genes are TRBV20-1 and TRBJ2-7; no reliable D call. Germline V gene lookup returns CDR1 DFQATT and CDR2 SNEGSKA (reference sequence). With 6 bases removed from V and 6 bases from J, the gap between germline ends came to 12 bases. There are 11 residues in the CDR3. This CDR3 is CSAKDIREQYF. DNA of the CDR3: TGCAGTGCAAAAGACATACGCGAGCAGTACTTC.

The chain uses TRBV5-1 and TRBJ1-4; D is unresolved. Trimming stripped 7 bases from V and 11 bases from J, with 12 bases between. Germline V lookup: CDR1 SGHRS, CDR2 YFSETQ. CDR3 length: 11 amino acids. The CDR3: CASGDGGKLFF. In DNA, the CDR3 is TGCGCCAGCGGAGACGGAGGGAAACTGTTTTTT.

This chain connects TRBV18 to TRBJ2-3; 9 bases map to TRBD2. Germline values: CDR1 KGHSH, CDR2 LQKENI. The CDR3 runs to 16 residues. V lost 2 bases and J lost 2; bases outside the gene matches: 5. CDR3 protein: CASSPVIAGATDTQYF. DNA of the CDR3: TGTGCCAGCTCACCAGTCATAGCGGGGGCCACAGATACGCAGTATTTT.

This sequence joins TRBV6-2 or TRBV6-3 and TRBJ1-1; TRBD1 is a possible D gene (5 bases). CDR1 MNHEY and CDR2 SVGEGT come from the germline V gene. Trimming stripped 6 bases from V and 0 bases from J, with 11 bases between. The CDR3 runs to 14 residues. CDR3 DNA: TGTGCCAGCAGACATCAGGGTCTGAACACTGAAGCTTTCTTT. As protein: CASRHQGLNTEAFF.

This clonotype was picked up many times. The rearrangement joins TRBV6-5 to TRBJ2-3; a possible D gene is TRBD1 (5 bases). Deletions cut 0 bases from V and 5 bases from J, with 9 bases between. Germline-derived CDR1 and CDR2 are MNHEY and SVGAGI. CDR3 length equals 14 residues. In DNA, the CDR3 is TGTGCCAGCAGTTACTCGACAGCTGGAGATACGCAGTATTTT. Translated: CASSYSTAGDTQYF.

This clonotype was found a few times. The genes are TRBV6-1 and TRBJ2-7; unclear D gene. Trimming cost V 5 bases and J 5 bases, with 16 bases left between them. Germline V gives CDR1 MNHNS, CDR2 SASEGT. The CDR3 has 14 residues. As DNA, the CDR3 is TGTGCCAGCAGTCGGGCGGCACTCGTCCACGAGCAGTACTTC. Its translation is CASSRAALVHEQYF.

In its sample, this clonotype was seen many times. This chain joins TRBV29-1 and TRBJ2-1; 9 bases align to TRBD2. The CDR3 sequence is 14 residues long. The V segment lost 5 bases and the J segment 0 bases; nucleotides outside the gene matches: 2. Germline-derived CDR1 and CDR2 are SQVTM and ANQGSEA. This chain's CDR3 is CSVKAGGSYNEQFF. CDR3 in DNA: TGCAGCGTTAAAGCGGGGGGCTCCTACAATGAGCAGTTCTTC.

This clonotype was counted only a few times. The genes are TRBV18 and TRBJ1-1; TRBD1 agrees at 10 bases. Trimming removed 5 bases from V and 4 bases from J; junction bases left unmatched: 10. This CDR3 is built from 16 residues. The germline gives CDR1 KGHSH, CDR2 LQKENI. Here the CDR3 reads CASSSSSDRGGTEAFF. As DNA, the CDR3 is TGTGCCAGCTCATCCTCGTCGGACAGGGGGGGCACTGAAGCTTTCTTT.

In this sample, this clonotype turned up many times. CDR3: CASSLGPENTEAFF. Here the CDR3 DNA reads TGCGCCAGCAGCTTGGGGCCGGAGAACACTGAAGCTTTCTTT. This chain joins TRBV5-1 and TRBJ1-1, with D uncertain. This CDR3 has 14 residues. CDR1 and CDR2 (germline): SGHRS, YFSETQ. V was cut by 0 bases and J by 1 base, with 7 bases left in between.

The rearrangement uses TRBV2 and TRBJ1-2; no clear D gene. The length of the CDR3 is 13 residues. Germline V gives CDR1 SNHLY, CDR2 FYNNEI. V lost 6 bases and J 5 bases, leaving 13 bases between the germline ends. The CDR3 sequence is CASSAPSPYGYTF. CDR3 DNA sequence: TGTGCCAGCAGCGCTCCAAGTCCTTATGGCTACACCTTC.

The chain links TRBV13 to TRBJ2-7, with D hard to call. Trimming shortened V by 3 bases and J by 7 bases, and 16 bases separated the two germline ends. The CDR3 is made up of 14 amino acids. Per the germline V gene, CDR1 is PRHDT and CDR2 is FYEKMQ (reference sequence). The chain's CDR3 is CASSFSPLGGEQYF. CDR3 nucleotide sequence: TGTGCCAGCAGCTTTAGCCCCCTTGGTGGGGAGCAGTACTTC.

In DNA form, the CDR3 reads TGCGCCAGCAGCCAAGATAGACAGGGGAATTCACCCCTCCACTTT. This gives the protein CASSQDRQGNSPLHF. This sequence joins TRBV4-3 and TRBJ1-6, with 8 nucleotides matching TRBD1. The length of the CDR3 is 15 residues. In germline, CDR1 is LGHNA, CDR2 YSLEER. V was clipped by 0 bases and J by 7 bases; unmatched bases: 2.